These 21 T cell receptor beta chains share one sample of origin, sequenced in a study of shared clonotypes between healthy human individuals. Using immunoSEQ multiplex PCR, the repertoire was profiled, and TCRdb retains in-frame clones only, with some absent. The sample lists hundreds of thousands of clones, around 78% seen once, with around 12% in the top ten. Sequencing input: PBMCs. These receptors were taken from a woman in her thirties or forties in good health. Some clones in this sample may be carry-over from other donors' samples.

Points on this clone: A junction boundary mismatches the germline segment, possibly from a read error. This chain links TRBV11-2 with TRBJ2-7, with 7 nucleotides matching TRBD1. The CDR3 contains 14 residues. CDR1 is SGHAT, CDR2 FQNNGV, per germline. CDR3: CAGSLTGQTPMQYF. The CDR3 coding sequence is TGTGCCGGCAGCTTAACGGGACAGACCCCAATGCAGTACTTC.

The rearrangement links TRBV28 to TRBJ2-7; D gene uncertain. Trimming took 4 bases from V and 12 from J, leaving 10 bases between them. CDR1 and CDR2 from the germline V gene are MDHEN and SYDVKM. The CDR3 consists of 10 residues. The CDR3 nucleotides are TGTGCCAGCAGTTCCCCACCGCGGTACTTC. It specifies CASSSPPRYF.

The CDR3 DNA reads as TGTGCCAGCAGCCAAGGGCTGGCCGAGGTAAATACGCAGTATTTT. It translates to CASSQGLAEVNTQYF. V usage is TRBV4-2 and J usage is TRBJ2-3; no reliable D call. V lost 1 base to trimming and J lost 7 bases, with 15 bases between them. The germline CDR1 and CDR2 sequences are LGHNA and YNFKEQ. The CDR3 spans 15 residues.

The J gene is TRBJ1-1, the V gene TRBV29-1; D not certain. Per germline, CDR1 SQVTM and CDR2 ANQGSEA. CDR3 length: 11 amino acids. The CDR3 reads CIASGNTEAFF. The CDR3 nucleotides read TGCATCGCCTCCGGGAACACTGAAGCTTTCTTT.

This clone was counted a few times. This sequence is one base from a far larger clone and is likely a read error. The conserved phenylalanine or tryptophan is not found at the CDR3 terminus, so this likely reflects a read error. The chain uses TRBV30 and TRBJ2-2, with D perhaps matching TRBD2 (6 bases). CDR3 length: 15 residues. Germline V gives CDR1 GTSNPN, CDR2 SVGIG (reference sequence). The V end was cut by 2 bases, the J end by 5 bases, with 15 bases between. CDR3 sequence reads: CAWSRLATITGELFS. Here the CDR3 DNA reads TGTGCCTGGAGTCGGCTAGCGACCATAACCGGGGAGCTGTTTTCT.

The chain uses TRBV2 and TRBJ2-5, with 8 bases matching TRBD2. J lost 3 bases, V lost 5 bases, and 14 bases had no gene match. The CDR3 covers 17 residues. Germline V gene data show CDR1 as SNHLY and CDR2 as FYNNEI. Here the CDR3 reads CASSPRIGRAGKETQYF. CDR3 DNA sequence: TGTGCCAGCAGTCCCAGAATCGGGAGGGCCGGGAAAGAGACCCAGTACTTC.

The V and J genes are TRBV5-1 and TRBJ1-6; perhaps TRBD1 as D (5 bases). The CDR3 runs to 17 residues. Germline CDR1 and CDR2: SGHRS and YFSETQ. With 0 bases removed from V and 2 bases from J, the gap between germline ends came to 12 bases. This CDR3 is CASSLGQKTPYNSPLHF. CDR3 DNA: TGCGCCAGCAGCTTGGGACAGAAGACACCCTATAATTCACCCCTCCACTTT.

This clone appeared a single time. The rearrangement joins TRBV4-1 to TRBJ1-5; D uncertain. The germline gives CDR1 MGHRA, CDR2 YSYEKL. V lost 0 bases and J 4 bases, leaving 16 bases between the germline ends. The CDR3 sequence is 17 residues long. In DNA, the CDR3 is TGCGCCAGCAGCCAAGATCCCATCGGCAACTGGAATCAGCCCCAGCATTTT. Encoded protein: CASSQDPIGNWNQPQHF.

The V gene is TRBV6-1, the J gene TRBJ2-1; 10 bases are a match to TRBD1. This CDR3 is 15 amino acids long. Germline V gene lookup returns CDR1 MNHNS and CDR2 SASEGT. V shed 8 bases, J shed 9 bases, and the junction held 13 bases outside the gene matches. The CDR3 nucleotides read TGTGCCAGCTCCCCCTCGTGGCGGACAGGGGGTGAGCAGTTCTTC. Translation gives CASSPSWRTGGEQFF.

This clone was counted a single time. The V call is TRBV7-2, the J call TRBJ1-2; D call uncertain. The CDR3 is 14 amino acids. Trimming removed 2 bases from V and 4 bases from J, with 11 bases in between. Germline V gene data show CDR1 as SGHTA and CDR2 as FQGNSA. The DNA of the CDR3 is TGTGCCAGCAGCTTATGGGTCTCGGGCTATGGCTACACCTTC. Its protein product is CASSLWVSGYGYTF.

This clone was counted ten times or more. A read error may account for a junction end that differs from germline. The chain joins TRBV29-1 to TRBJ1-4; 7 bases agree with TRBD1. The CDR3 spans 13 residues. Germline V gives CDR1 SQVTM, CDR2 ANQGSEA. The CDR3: CSAVGGAWGQLIF. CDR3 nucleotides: TGCAGCGCTGTAGGGGGCGCGTGGGGACAGTTGATTTTT.

This CDR3 is CASSTGTGGPYEQYF. The CDR3 nucleotides are TGTGCCAGCAGCACAGGGACAGGGGGCCCCTACGAGCAGTACTTC. V and J are TRBV5-6 and TRBJ2-7; 12 bases are a match to TRBD1. Trimming cost V 4 bases and J 2 bases; bases outside gene matches: 4. This CDR3 is 15 amino acids long. Germline-derived CDR1 and CDR2 are SGHDT and YYEEEE.

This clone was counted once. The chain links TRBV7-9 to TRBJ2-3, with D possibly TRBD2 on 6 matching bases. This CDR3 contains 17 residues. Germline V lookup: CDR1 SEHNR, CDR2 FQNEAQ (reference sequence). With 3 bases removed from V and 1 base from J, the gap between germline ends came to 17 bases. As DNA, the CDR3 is TGTGCCAGCAGCTTGGGGCTAGCCGGAGGGGGCACAGATACGCAGTATTTT. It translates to CASSLGLAGGGTDTQYF.

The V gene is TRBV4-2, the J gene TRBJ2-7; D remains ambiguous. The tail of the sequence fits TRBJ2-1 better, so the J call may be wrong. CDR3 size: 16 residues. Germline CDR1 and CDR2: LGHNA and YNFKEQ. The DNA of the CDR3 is TGTGCCAGCAGCCAACCTCTAAGGAGCCCGTACAATGAGCAGTTCTTC. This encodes CASSQPLRSPYNEQFF.

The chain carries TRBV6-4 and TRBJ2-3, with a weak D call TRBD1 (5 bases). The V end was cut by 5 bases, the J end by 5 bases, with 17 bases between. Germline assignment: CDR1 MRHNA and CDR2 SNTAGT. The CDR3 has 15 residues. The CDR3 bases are TGTGCCAGCAGTTTAGGAACAGGCCTGGGAGATACGCAGTATTTT. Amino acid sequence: CASSLGTGLGDTQYF.

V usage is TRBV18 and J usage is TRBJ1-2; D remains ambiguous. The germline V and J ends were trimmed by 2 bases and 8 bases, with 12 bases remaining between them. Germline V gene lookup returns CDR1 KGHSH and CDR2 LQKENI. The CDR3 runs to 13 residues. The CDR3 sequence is CASSPMGGRGYTF. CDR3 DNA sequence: TGTGCCAGCTCACCAATGGGAGGACGGGGCTACACCTTC.

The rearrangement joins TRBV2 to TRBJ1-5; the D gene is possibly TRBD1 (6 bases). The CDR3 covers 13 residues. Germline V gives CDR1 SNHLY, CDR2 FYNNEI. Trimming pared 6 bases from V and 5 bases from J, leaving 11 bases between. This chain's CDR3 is CASRGDTYQPQHF. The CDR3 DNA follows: TGTGCCAGCAGGGGGGACACCTATCAGCCCCAGCATTTT. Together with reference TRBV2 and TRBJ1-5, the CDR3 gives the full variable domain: EPEVTQTPSHQVTQMGQEVILRCVPISNHLYFYWYRQILGQKVEFLVSFYNNEISEKSEIFDDQFSVERPDGSNFTLKIRSTKLEDSAMYFCASRGDTYQPQHFGDGTRLSIL.

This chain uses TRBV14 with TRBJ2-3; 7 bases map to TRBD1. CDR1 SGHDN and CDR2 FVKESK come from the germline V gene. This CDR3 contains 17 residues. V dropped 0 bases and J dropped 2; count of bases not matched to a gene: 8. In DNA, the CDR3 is TGTGCCAGCAGCCAAGACTTTAGGACAGGATACACAGATACGCAGTATTTT. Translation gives CASSQDFRTGYTDTQYF. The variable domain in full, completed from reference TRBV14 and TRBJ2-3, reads EAGVTQFPSHSVIEKGQTVTLRCDPISGHDNLYWYRRVMGKEIKFLLHFVKESKQDESGMPNNRFLAERTGGTYSTLKVQPAELEDSGVYFCASSQDFRTGYTDTQYFGPGTRLTVL.

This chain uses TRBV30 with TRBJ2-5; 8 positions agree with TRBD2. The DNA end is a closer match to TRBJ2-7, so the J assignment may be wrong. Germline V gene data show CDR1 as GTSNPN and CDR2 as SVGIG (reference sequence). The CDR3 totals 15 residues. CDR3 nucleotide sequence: TGTGCCTGGACGCCCAGGAGCGGGAGTGGGTACGAGCAGTACTTC. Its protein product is CAWTPRSGSGYEQYF.

The CDR3 bases are TGTGCCAGCAGGGCCAGACTAGCCGTCAATGAGCAGTTCTTC. It specifies CASRARLAVNEQFF. The rearrangement uses TRBV27 and TRBJ2-1; 7 bases line up with TRBD2. J was trimmed by 6 bases and V by 6 bases; bases with no gene match: 8. CDR1 is MNHEY and CDR2 is SMNVEV in the germline V gene (reference sequence). The CDR3 contains 14 residues.

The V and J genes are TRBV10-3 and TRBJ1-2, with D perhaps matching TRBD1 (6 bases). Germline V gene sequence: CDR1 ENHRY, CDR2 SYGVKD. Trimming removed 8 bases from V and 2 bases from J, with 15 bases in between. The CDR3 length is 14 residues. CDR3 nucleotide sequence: TGTGCCATCGAGAGCATGACAGGAAACTATGGCTACACCTTC. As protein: CAIESMTGNYGYTF.